Given below is one T cell receptor (beta chain) in context. Per the original methods: Nucleated cell counts were estimated from reference gene primer amplification. This table comes from immunoSEQ multiplex PCR, and its TCRdb copy is limited to in-frame clones, with some not included. Clonal size and the V and J genes are those of that table, whereas D and trimming came from the DNA. The table lists roughly 140,000 clones, roughly 71% of them singletons. This sample is part of a study of blood T cell repertoires in COVID-19. Whole-study context: Acute and convalescent COVID-19 specimens originated in the United States, Italy and Spain. T cells, B-cell-depleted T cells, or PBMCs provided the cDNA or gDNA that served as material.

Looked up from germline, CDR1 is SEHNR and CDR2 is FQNEAQ (reference sequence). The V end was cut by 4 bases, the J end by 5 bases, with 23 bases between. CDR3 length: 18 amino acids. Sequencing was carried out using peripheral blood. The chain recombines TRBV7-9 with TRBJ1-4; D might be TRBD1 (6 bases). The sequence came from a woman of 80 years or more with acute or convalescent COVID-19. The CDR3: CASSSNRAQIAENEKLFF. CDR3 DNA sequence: TGTGCCAGCAGCTCTAACAGGGCACAGATAGCCGAGAATGAAAAACTGTTTTTT.